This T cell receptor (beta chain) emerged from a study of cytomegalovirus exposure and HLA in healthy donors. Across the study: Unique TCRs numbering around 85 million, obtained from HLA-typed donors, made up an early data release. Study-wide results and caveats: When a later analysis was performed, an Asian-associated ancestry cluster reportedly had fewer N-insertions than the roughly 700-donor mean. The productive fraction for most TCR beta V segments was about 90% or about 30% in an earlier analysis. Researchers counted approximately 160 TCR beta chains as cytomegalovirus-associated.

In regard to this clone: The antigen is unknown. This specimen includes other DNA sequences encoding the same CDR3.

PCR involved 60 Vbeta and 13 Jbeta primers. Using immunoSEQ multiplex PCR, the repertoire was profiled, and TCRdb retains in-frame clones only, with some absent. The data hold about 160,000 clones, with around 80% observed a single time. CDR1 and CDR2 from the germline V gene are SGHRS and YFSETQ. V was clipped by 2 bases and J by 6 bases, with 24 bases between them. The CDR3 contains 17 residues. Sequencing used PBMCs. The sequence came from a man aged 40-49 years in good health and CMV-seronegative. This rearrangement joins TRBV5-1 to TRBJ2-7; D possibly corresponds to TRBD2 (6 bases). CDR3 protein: CASSFAFGGGEALEQYF. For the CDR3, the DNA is TGCGCCAGCAGCTTTGCCTTTGGTGGAGGGGAAGCCCTCGAGCAGTACTTC. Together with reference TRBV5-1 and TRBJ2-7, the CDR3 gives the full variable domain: KAGVTQTPRYLIKTRGQQVTLSCSPISGHRSVSWYQQTPGQGLQFLFEYFSETQRNKGNFPGRFSGRQFSNSRSEMNVSTLELGDSALYLCASSFAFGGGEALEQYFGPGTRLTVT.